Each of the 5 T cell receptor beta chains below was sequenced from the same sample in a study of CD8 T cells in ankylosing spondylitis. Via MiXCR, TCRdb re-called the 5' RACE reads, giving one row per CDR3 protein. The data hold roughly 180,000 distinct CDR3 sequences, with around a tenth observed a single time. The sample consisted of blood, either unsorted or a sorted T cell fraction (not recorded which). These receptor sequences come from a female donor with ankylosing spondylitis or in good health (not recorded which).

This clonotype was found a few times. The chain links TRBV20-1 to TRBJ1-4; 8 nucleotides match TRBD1. The J segment lost 10 bases and the V segment lost 3 bases, leaving 10 bases of the junction unmatched. CDR1 and CDR2 from the germline V gene are DFQATT and SNEGSKA (reference sequence). The CDR3 length is 14 residues. The CDR3 DNA reads TGCAGTGCTAGCCCCGGACAGGGCGCTGGAAAACTGTTTTTT. It yields the protein CSASPGQGAGKLFF.

This chain links TRBV4-3 with TRBJ1-2; D not resolved. The germline CDR1 and CDR2 sequences are LGHNA and YSLEER. The CDR3 consists of 15 residues. V gave up 7 bases and J gave up 0 bases, with 15 bases separating them. As DNA, the CDR3 is TGCGCCAGCAATCTCGGCTACGCTTCTAACTATGGCTACACCTTC. Its translation: CASNLGYASNYGYTF.

This clonotype has a count of ten or more. The CDR3 nucleotides read TGTGCCCACCCCCCCGACAGGGCTATAAACTATGGCTACACCTTC. This encodes CAHPPDRAINYGYTF. The genes are TRBV2 and TRBJ1-2; 7 positions agree with TRBD1. The CDR3 is 15 residues long. Trimming removed 11 bases from V and 2 bases from J; junction bases left unmatched: 14. Germline V gives CDR1 SNHLY, CDR2 FYNNEI.

V gene TRBV29-1 combines with J gene TRBJ2-1; D remains unclear. V was pared by 0 bases and J by 10 bases, with 13 bases between. Looked up from germline, CDR1 is SQVTM and CDR2 is ANQGSEA. This CDR3 has 13 residues. The CDR3 DNA follows: TGCAGCGTTGAAGAAGAAAATAAGGGAGAGCAGTTCTTC. The encoded protein is CSVEEENKGEQFF.

In this sample, this clonotype turned up a few times. V usage is TRBV27 and J usage is TRBJ2-3, with D possibly matching TRBD1 (5 bases). Trimming cost V 10 bases and J 2 bases, with 19 bases left between them. Germline CDR1 is MNHEY and CDR2 is SMNVEV (reference sequence). This CDR3 has 15 amino acids. CDR3 residues: CATSPGFPYTDTQYF. CDR3 nucleotide sequence: TGTGCCACCAGCCCAGGGTTCCCGTACACAGATACGCAGTATTTT.